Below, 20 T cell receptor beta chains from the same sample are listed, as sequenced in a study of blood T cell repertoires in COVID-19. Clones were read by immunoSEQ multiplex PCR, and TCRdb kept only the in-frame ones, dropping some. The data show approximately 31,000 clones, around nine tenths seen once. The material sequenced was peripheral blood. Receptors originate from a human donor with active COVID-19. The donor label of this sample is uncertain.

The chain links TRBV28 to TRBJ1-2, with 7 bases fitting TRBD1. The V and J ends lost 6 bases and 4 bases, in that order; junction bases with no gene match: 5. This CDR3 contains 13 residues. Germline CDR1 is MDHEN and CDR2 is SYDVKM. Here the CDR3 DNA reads TGTGCCAGCAGGACAGGGAGCGGCTATGGCTACACCTTC. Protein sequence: CASRTGSGYGYTF.

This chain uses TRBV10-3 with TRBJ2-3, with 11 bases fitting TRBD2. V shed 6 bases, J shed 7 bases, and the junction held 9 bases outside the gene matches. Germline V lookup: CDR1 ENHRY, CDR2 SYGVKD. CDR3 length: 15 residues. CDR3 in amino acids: CAIRKTSGGANTQYF. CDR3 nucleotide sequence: TGTGCCATCAGGAAAACTAGCGGGGGCGCCAATACGCAGTATTTT.

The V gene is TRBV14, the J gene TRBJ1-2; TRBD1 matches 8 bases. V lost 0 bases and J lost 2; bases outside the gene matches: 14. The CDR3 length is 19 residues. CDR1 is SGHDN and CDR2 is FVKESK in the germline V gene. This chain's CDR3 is CASSQDRGHAKVGNYGYTF. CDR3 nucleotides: TGTGCCAGCAGCCAAGACAGGGGGCATGCTAAAGTAGGGAACTATGGCTACACCTTC.

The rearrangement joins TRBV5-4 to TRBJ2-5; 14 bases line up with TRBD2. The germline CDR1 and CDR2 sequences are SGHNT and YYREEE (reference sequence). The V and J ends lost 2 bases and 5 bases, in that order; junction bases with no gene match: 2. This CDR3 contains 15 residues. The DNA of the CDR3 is TGTGCCAGCAGCTTACGGACTAGCGGGGGGGAGACCCAGTACTTC. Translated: CASSLRTSGGETQYF.

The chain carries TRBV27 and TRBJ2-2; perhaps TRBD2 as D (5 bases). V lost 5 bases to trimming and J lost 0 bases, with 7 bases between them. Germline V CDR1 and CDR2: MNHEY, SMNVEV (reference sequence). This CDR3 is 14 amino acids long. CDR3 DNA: TGTGCCAGCAGTCCGGGGACGAACACCGGGGAGCTGTTTTTT. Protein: CASSPGTNTGELFF.

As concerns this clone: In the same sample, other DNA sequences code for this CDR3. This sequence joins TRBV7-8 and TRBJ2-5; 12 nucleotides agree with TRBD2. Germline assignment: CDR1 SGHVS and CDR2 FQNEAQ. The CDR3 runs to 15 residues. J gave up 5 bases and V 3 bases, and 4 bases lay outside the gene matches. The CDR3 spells CASSLRLAGAETQYF. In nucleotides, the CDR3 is TGTGCCAGCAGCTTGAGACTAGCGGGGGCTGAGACCCAGTACTTC. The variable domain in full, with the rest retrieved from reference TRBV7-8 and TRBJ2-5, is GAGVSQSPRYKVAKRGQDVALRCDPISGHVSLFWYQQALGQGPEFLTYFQNEAQLDKSGLPSDRFFAERPEGSVSTLKIQRTQQEDSAVYLCASSLRLAGAETQYFGPGTRLLVL.

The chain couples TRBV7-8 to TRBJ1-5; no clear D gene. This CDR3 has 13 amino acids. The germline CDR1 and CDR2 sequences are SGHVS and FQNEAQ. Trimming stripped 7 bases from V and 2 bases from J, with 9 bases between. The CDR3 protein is CASTQVRNQPQHF. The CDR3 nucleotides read TGTGCCAGCACCCAGGTCCGCAATCAGCCCCAGCATTTT.

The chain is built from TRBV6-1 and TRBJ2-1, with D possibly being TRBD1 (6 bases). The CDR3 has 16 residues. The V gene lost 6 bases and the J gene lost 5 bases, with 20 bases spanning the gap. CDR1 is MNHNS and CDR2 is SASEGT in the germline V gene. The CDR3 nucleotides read TGTGCCAGCAGAGAACAGGGTTTACTCCTAAACAATGAGCAGTTCTTC. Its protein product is CASREQGLLLNNEQFF.

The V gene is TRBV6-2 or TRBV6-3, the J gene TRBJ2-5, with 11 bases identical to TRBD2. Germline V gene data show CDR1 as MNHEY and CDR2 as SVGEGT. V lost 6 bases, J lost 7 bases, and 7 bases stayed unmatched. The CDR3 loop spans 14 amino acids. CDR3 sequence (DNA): TGTGCCAGCAGCTCAACTAGCGGGGGACGGACCCAGTACTTC. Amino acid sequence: CASSSTSGGRTQYF.

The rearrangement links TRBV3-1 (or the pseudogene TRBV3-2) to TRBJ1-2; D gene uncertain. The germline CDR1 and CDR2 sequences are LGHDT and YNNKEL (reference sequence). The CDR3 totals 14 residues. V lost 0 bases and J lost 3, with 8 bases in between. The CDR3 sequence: CASSQDRRDYGYTF. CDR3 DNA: TGTGCCAGCAGCCAAGATAGGAGGGACTATGGCTACACCTTC.

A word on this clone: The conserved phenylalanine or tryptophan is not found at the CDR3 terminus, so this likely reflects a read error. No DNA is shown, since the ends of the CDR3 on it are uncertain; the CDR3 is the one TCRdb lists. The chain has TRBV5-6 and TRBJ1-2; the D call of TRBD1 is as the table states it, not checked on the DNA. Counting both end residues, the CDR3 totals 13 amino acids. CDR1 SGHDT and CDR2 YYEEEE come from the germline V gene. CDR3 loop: CASSAPGQGARTV.

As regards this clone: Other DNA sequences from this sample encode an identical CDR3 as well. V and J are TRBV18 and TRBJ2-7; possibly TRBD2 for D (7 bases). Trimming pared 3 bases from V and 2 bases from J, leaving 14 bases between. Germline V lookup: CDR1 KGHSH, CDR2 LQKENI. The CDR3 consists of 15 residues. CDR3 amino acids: CASSPPAGATYEQYF. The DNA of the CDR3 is TGTGCCAGCTCACCCCCCGCGGGGGCAACCTACGAGCAGTACTTC.

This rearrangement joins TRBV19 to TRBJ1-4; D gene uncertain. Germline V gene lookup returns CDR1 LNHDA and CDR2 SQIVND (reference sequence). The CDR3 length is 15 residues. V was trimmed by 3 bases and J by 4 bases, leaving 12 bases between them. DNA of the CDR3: TGTGCCAGTAGTATCAGCACAGTCTATAATGAAAAACTGTTTTTT. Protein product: CASSISTVYNEKLFF.

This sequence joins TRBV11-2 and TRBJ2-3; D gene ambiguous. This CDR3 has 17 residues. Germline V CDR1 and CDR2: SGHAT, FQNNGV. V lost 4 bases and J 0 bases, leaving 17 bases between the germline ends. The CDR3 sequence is CASSYRRVRPSTDTQYF. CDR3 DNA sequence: TGTGCCAGCAGCTACCGCCGTGTCAGGCCAAGCACAGATACGCAGTATTTT.

The chain's CDR3 is CASSAGQSTYEQYF. CDR3 nucleotides: TGTGCCAGCAGCGCCGGACAGTCAACCTACGAGCAGTACTTC. The chain joins TRBV5-8 to TRBJ2-7; the D gene is possibly TRBD1 (6 bases). The CDR3 totals 14 residues. Per the germline V gene, CDR1 is SGHTS and CDR2 is YDEGEE. V was pared by 4 bases and J by 2 bases, with 13 bases between.

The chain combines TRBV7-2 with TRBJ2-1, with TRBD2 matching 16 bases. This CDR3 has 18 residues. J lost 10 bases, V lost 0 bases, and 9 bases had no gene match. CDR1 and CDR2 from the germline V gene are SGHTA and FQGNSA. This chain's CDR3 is CASSLARGLAGGPFEQFF. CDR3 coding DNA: TGTGCCAGCAGCTTAGCGAGGGGACTAGCGGGGGGGCCTTTCGAGCAGTTCTTC.

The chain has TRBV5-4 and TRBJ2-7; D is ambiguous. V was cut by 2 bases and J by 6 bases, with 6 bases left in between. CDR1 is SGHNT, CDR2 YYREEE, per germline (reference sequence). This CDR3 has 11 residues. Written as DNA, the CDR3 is TGTGCCAGCAGCTTCCGACTCGAGCAGTACTTC. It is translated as CASSFRLEQYF.

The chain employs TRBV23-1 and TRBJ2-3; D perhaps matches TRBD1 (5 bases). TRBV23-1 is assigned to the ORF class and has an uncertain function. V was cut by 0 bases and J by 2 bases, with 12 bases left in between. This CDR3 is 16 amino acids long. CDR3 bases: TGCGCCAGCAGTCAATCGTGGGGCCGTCCCACAGATACGCAGTATTTT. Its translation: CASSQSWGRPTDTQYF.

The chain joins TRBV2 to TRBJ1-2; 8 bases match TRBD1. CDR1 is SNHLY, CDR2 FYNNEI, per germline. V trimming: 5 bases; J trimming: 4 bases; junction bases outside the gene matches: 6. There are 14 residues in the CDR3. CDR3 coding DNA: TGTGCCAGCAGTTTTGGACAGGGAGTCTATGGCTACACCTTC. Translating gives CASSFGQGVYGYTF.

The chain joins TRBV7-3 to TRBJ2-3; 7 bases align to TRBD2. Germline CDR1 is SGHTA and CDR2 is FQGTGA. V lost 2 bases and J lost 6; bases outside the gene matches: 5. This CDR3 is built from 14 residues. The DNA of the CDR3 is TGTGCCAGCAGCTTATCGTCTAGCGGCGATACGCAGTATTTT. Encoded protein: CASSLSSSGDTQYF.